Listed here are 14 T cell receptor beta chains from one sample, sequenced in a study of CD8 T cells in ankylosing spondylitis (dated by TCRdb to about 2017). The paper's findings and limits, for the study overall: A TCR beta motif of several highly homologous amino acid variants appeared characteristic of blood from ankylosing spondylitis patients.

These receptors lack a known antigen. The library was produced with 5' RACE. Data came from an Illumina HiSeq 2500. The public sequencing data were trimmed at Q25 with fastp and processed into clonotypes with MiXCR by TCRdb, which kept only in-frame beta chains. Entries that share a CDR3 protein sequence are merged under the most common genes and DNA. The sample has about 420,000 distinct CDR3 sequences on record, 20% to 25% of them singletons. Approximately 15% of the sample goes to the ten largest clones. The sequenced sample was blood, either unsorted or a sorted T cell fraction (not recorded which). The receptors here all came from a male donor with ankylosing spondylitis.

This clonotype was detected many times. This sequence joins TRBV5-1 and TRBJ2-2; D unclear. Germline V gives CDR1 SGHRS, CDR2 YFSETQ. Trimming cost V 4 bases and J 5 bases, with 24 bases left between them. This CDR3 region has 18 residues. The CDR3 coding sequence is TGCGCCAGCAGCCCTAACCCGACGGATACCCTTCGGACCGGGGAGCTGTTTTTT. It yields the protein CASSPNPTDTLRTGELFF.

This clonotype has just a few counts. This chain uses TRBV4-3 with TRBJ1-5; D remains unclear. V lost 1 base and J lost 4, with 11 bases in between. This CDR3 is 15 amino acids long. CDR1 is LGHNA, CDR2 YSLEER, per germline. The CDR3: CASSQVVMRNQPQHF. The CDR3 bases are TGCGCCAGCAGCCAAGTGGTGATGCGTAATCAGCCCCAGCATTTT.

This clonotype was counted many times. The rearrangement links TRBV5-1 to TRBJ2-3; unclear D gene. In germline, CDR1 is SGHRS, CDR2 YFSETQ. This CDR3 has 12 amino acids. The V and J ends lost 0 bases and 4 bases respectively, with 3 bases between them. The CDR3 sequence: CASSLVADTQYF. Written as DNA, the CDR3 is TGCGCCAGCAGCTTGGTCGCAGATACGCAGTATTTT. The full variable domain, in which reference TRBV5-1 and TRBJ2-3 provide the parts outside the CDR3, is KAGVTQTPRYLIKTRGQQVTLSCSPISGHRSVSWYQQTPGQGLQFLFEYFSETQRNKGNFPGRFSGRQFSNSRSEMNVSTLELGDSALYLCASSLVADTQYFGPGTRLTVL.

The chain uses TRBV5-1 and TRBJ2-3; 9 bases align to TRBD1. Trimming cost V 6 bases and J 10 bases; bases outside gene matches: 12. Germline CDR1 reads SGHRS; CDR2 reads YFSETQ. CDR3 size: 14 residues. The DNA of the CDR3 is TGCGCCAGCAAACAACAGGGGGCCGGTTCAGCGCAGTATTTT. Protein sequence: CASKQQGAGSAQYF.

This clonotype was detected only a few times. The chain employs TRBV6-1 and TRBJ2-1; D unresolved. CDR1 and CDR2 (germline): MNHNS, SASEGT. The germline V and J ends were trimmed by 3 bases and 2 bases, with 14 bases remaining between them. The CDR3 is 16 residues long. The CDR3 loop is CASSEGPQSAYNEQFF. CDR3 in DNA: TGTGCCAGCAGTGAGGGCCCACAGAGCGCCTACAATGAGCAGTTCTTC.

This rearrangement joins TRBV18 to TRBJ1-4; 7 bases fit TRBD1. The CDR3 contains 15 residues. With 5 bases clipped from V and 8 bases from J, the junction kept 11 bases outside the gene matches. The germline V gene has CDR1 KGHSH and CDR2 LQKENI. CDR3 sequence (DNA): TGTGCCAGCTCAACTCGACAGGGAGTCGACGAAAAACTGTTTTTT. Amino acid sequence: CASSTRQGVDEKLFF.

This chain joins TRBV7-4 and TRBJ2-7; no clear D gene. CDR1 is SGHVT and CDR2 is SQSDAQ in the germline V gene. This CDR3 is built from 15 residues. The V gene lost 4 bases and the J gene lost 2 bases, with 15 bases spanning the gap. CDR3 bases: TGTGCCAGCAGCTGGGCATGCCTGTGCCCCTACGAGCAGTACTTC. Residues: CASSWACLCPYEQYF.

V and J are TRBV7-2 and TRBJ2-2; D possibly corresponds to TRBD1 (6 bases). The germline V gene encodes CDR1 SGHTA and CDR2 FQGNSA. V lost 4 bases and J lost 4, with 13 bases in between. The CDR3 runs to 15 residues. The CDR3: CASSYNRAGTGELFF. The CDR3 coding sequence is TGTGCCAGCAGCTATAACAGGGCCGGCACCGGGGAGCTGTTTTTT.

This clonotype has a handful of counts. This chain joins TRBV20-1 and TRBJ2-1; TRBD2 matches 12 bases. The length of the CDR3 is 15 residues. The germline V gene has CDR1 DFQATT and CDR2 SNEGSKA (reference sequence). After removal of 6 bases from V and 1 base from J, the junction contained 4 bases not matched to a gene. This chain's CDR3 is CSALTSGSSYNEQFF. The DNA for the CDR3 is TGCAGTGCCTTGACTAGCGGGAGTTCCTACAATGAGCAGTTCTTC.

This chain connects TRBV27 to TRBJ2-1; unclear D gene. Per germline, CDR1 MNHEY and CDR2 SMNVEV (reference sequence). Trimming took 10 bases from V and 9 from J, leaving 22 bases between them. The CDR3 consists of 14 residues. The CDR3 sequence: CATSGLSRLGEQFF. The DNA for the CDR3 is TGTGCCACCTCCGGCCTTAGCCGTCTCGGTGAGCAGTTCTTC.

This clonotype was seen ten or more times. The chain couples TRBV12-3 or TRBV12-4 to TRBJ1-3; maybe TRBD1 (5 bases). This CDR3 is built from 15 residues. The V gene lost 6 bases and the J gene lost 0 bases, with 12 bases spanning the gap. CDR3: CASRTTGGSGNTIYF. The CDR3 DNA is TGTGCCAGCAGAACTACCGGGGGCTCTGGAAACACCATATATTTT.

The V call is TRBV20-1, the J call TRBJ1-5; the D is unclear. Germline CDR1 DFQATT, CDR2 SNEGSKA (reference sequence). The CDR3 totals 14 residues. Trimming took 2 bases from V and 4 from J, leaving 12 bases between them. This chain's CDR3 is CSARWRAGNQPQHF. DNA for the CDR3: TGCAGTGCTAGATGGCGGGCAGGAAATCAGCCCCAGCATTTT.

The chain carries TRBV19 and TRBJ1-1; D uncertain. The germline CDR1 and CDR2 sequences are LNHDA and SQIVND (reference sequence). CDR3 length: 11 residues. Trimming removed 4 bases from V and 5 bases from J, with 5 bases in between. The CDR3 DNA reads TGTGCCAGTAGTAGATTAACTGAAGCTTTCTTT. Translating gives CASSRLTEAFF.

The chain couples TRBV20-1 to TRBJ2-3; a weak D match, TRBD2 (6 bases). This CDR3 is 15 amino acids long. The V and J ends lost 3 bases and 2 bases respectively, with 15 bases between them. CDR1 and CDR2 from the germline V gene are DFQATT and SNEGSKA (reference sequence). CDR3 DNA sequence: TGCAGTGCTAGCGGGAGCCAAAAATACACAGATACGCAGTATTTT. Protein product: CSASGSQKYTDTQYF.